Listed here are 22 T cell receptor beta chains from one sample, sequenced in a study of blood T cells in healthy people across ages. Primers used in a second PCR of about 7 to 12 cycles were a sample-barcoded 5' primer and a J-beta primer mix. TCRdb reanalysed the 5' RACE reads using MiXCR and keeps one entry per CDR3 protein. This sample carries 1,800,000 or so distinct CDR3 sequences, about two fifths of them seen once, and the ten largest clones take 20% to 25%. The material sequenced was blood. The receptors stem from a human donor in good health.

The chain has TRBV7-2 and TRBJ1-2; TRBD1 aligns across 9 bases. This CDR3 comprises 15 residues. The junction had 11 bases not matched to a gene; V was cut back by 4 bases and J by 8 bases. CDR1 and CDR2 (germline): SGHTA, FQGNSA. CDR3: CASSSQGQGLGGYTF. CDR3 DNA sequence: TGTGCCAGCAGCTCACAGGGACAGGGACTAGGCGGCTACACCTTC.

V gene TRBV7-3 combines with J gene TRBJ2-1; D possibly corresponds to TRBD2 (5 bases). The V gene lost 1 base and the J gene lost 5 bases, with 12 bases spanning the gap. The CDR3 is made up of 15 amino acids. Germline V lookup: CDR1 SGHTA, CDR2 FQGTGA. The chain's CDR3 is CASSLSRGENNEQFF. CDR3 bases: TGTGCCAGCAGCTTAAGCCGGGGAGAGAACAATGAGCAGTTCTTC.

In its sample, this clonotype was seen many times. CDR3 residues: CASSGQSYEQYF. In DNA form, the CDR3 reads TGTGCCAGCAGCGGGCAGTCATACGAGCAGTACTTC. The chain carries TRBV9 and TRBJ2-7; D unresolved. The V gene lost 3 bases and the J gene lost 4 bases, with 8 bases spanning the gap. CDR3 length: 12 residues. The germline gives CDR1 SGDLS, CDR2 YYNGEE. Together with reference TRBV9 and TRBJ2-7, the CDR3 gives the full variable domain: DSGVTQTPKHLITATGQRVTLRCSPRSGDLSVYWYQQSLDQGLQFLIQYYNGEERAKGNILERFSAQQFPDLHSELNLSSLELGDSALYFCASSGQSYEQYFGPGTRLTVT.

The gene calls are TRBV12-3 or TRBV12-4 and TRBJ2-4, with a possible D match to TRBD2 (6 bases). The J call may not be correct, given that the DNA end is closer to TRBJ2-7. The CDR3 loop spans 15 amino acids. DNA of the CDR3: TGTGCCAGCAGTGTCACGTTGGCGGGGAGTAACGAGCAGTACTTC. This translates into CASSVTLAGSNEQYF.

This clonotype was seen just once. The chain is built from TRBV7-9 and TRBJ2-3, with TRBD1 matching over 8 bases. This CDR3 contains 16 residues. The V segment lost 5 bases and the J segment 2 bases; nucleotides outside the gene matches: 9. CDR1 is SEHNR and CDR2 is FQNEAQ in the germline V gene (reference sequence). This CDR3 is CASSPSPGQATDTQYF. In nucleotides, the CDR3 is TGTGCCAGCAGCCCTTCCCCGGGACAGGCCACAGATACGCAGTATTTT.

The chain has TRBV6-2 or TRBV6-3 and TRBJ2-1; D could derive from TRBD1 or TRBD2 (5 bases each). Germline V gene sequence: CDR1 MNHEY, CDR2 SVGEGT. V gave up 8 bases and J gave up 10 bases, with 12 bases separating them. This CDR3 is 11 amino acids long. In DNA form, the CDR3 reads TGTGCCAGCGAGGGGTCTTACGAGCAGTTCTTC. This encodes CASEGSYEQFF.

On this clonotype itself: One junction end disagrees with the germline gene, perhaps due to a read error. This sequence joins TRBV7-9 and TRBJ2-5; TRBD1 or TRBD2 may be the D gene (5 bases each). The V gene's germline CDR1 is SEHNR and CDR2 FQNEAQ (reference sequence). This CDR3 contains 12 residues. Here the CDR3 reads CASSLVGETQHF. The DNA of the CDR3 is TGTGCCAGCAGCTTAGTAGGGGAGACCCAGCACTTC.

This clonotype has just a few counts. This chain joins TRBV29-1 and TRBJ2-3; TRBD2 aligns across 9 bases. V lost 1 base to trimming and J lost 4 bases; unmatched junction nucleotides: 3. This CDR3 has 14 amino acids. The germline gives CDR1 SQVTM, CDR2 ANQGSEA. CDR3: CSVEASGAPDTQYF. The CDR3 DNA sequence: TGCAGCGTTGAAGCTAGCGGGGCCCCAGATACGCAGTATTTT.

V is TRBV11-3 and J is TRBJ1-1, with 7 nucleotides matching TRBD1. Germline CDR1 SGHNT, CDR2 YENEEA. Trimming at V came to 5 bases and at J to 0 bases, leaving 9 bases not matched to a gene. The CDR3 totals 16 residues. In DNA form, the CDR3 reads TGTGCCAGCAGCCCCGGGACAGCCTCCATGAACACTGAAGCTTTCTTT. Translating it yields CASSPGTASMNTEAFF.

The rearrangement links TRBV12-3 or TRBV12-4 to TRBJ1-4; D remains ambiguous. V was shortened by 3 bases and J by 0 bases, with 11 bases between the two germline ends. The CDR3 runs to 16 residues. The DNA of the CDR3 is TGTGCCAGCAGTTTCGCACCTCTGGCAACTAATGAAAAACTGTTTTTT. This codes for CASSFAPLATNEKLFF.

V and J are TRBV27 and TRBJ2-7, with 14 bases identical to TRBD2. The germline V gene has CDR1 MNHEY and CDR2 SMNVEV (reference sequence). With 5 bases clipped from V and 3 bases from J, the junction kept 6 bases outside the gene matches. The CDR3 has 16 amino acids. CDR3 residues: CASSPMGLAGVYEQYF. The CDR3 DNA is TGTGCCAGCAGTCCGATGGGACTAGCGGGGGTCTACGAGCAGTACTTC.

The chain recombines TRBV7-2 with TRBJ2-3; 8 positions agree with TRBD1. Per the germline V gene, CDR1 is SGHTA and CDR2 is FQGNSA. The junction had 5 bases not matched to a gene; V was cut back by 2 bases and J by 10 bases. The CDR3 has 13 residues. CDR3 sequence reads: CASSLMGQDSQYF. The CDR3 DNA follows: TGTGCCAGCAGCTTAATGGGACAGGATTCGCAGTATTTT. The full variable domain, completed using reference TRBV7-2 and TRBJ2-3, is GAGVSQSPSNKVTEKGKDVELRCDPISGHTALYWYRQSLGQGLEFLIYFQGNSAPDKSGLPSDRFSAERTGGSVSTLTIQRTQQEDSAVYLCASSLMGQDSQYFGPGTRLTVL.

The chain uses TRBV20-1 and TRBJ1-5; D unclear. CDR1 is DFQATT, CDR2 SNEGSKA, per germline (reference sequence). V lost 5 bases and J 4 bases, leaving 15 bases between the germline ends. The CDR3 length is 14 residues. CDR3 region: CSAEPGGWNQPQHF. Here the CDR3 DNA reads TGCAGTGCTGAACCTGGAGGTTGGAATCAGCCCCAGCATTTT.

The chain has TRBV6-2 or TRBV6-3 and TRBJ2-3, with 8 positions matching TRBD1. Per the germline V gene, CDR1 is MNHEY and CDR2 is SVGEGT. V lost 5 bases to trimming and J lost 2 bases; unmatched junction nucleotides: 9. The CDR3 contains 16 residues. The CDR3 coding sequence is TGTGCCAGCAGTCAGTCGGGACAGGATAACACAGATACGCAGTATTTT. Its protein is CASSQSGQDNTDTQYF.

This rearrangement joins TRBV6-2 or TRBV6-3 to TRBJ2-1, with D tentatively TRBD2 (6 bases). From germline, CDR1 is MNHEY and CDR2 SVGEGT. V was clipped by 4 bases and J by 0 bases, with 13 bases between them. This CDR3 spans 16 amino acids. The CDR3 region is CASSSTWGVSYNEQFF. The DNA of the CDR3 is TGTGCCAGCAGTTCCACATGGGGGGTCTCCTACAATGAGCAGTTCTTC.

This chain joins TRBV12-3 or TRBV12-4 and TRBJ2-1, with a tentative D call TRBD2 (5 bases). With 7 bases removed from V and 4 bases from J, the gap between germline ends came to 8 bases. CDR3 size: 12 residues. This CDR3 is CASNGLYNEQFF. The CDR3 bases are TGTGCCAGCAACGGACTTTACAATGAGCAGTTCTTC.

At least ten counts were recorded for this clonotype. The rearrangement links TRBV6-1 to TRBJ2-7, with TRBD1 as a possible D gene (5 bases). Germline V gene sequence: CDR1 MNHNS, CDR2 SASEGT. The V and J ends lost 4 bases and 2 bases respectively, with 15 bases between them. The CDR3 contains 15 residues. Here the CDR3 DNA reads TGTGCCAGCAGTGGTCGGACACTGACCGCCTACGAGCAGTACTTC. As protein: CASSGRTLTAYEQYF.

CDR3 protein: CASSSDTADTQYF. CDR3 DNA sequence: TGCGCCAGCAGCAGCGACACGGCTGATACGCAGTATTTT. The gene calls are TRBV5-1 and TRBJ2-3; D is unclear. Trimming removed 4 bases from V and 6 bases from J, with 12 bases in between. The CDR3 consists of 13 residues. Germline loops: CDR1 SGHRS, CDR2 YFSETQ.

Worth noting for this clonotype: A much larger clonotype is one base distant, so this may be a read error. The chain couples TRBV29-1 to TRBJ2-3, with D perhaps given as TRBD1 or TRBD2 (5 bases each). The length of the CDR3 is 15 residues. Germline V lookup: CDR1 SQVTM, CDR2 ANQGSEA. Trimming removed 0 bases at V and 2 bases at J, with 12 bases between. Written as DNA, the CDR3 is TGCAGCGTTGAAGATCGAGGGACCCACACAGATACGCAGTATTTT. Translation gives CSVEDRGTHTDTQYF.

Here the CDR3 DNA reads TGTGCCAGCAGCCAAGATGGGGCGGCTTGGGGGACCCTCTATGGCTACACCTTC. Translated: CASSQDGAAWGTLYGYTF. The V gene is TRBV3-1, the J gene TRBJ1-2; D perhaps matches TRBD1 (5 bases). V shed 0 bases and J shed 4 bases, with 21 bases lying between them. From germline, CDR1 is LGHDT and CDR2 YNNKEL (reference sequence). There are 18 residues in the CDR3.

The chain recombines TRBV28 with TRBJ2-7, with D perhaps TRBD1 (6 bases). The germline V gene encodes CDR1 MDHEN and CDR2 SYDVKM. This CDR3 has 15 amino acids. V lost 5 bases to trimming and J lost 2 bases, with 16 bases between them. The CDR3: CASSEMGAGTYEQYF. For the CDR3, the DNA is TGTGCCAGCAGTGAAATGGGGGCAGGGACCTACGAGCAGTACTTC.

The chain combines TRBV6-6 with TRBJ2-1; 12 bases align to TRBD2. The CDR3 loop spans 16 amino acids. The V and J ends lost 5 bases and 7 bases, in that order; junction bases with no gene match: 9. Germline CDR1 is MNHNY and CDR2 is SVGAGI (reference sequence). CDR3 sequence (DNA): TGTGCCAGCAGTCAACTTCTAGCGGGGGGGCAGAATGAGCAGTTCTTC. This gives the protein CASSQLLAGGQNEQFF.